The clone carrying this T cell receptor (beta chain) was counted many times. The sample is drawn from a study of metastatic and nonmetastatic thyroid tumors. TCRdb called clones again from the PCR reads with MiXCR. This sample has around 31,000 clones; roughly 20% occur once, and the top ten carry approximately 3%. The entire patient cohort was treatment-naive prior to thyroid surgery. Per the germline V gene, CDR1 is MDHEN and CDR2 is SYDVKM. This CDR3 is 14 amino acids long. V shed 5 bases and J 4 bases; nucleotides not matched to a gene: 3. The rearrangement joins TRBV28 to TRBJ1-1; 11 nucleotides match TRBD1. Sequenced material: tumor tissue. The TCR sequence derives from a male donor with papillary thyroid cancer or a benign thyroid nodule (not recorded which). Some clones in this sample may be carry-over from other donors' samples. CDR3 amino acids: CASSQGQGGTEAFF. The CDR3 DNA is TGTGCCAGCAGTCAGGGACAGGGGGGCACTGAAGCTTTCTTT.